This T cell receptor beta chain derives from a study of OX40 agonist ivuxolimab in advanced cancers. Study in general: Ivuxolimab, an antibody acting as an agonist of OX40 (CD134), was used to treat patients. Study-level points and caveats: Relative to CD4+ cells, CD8+ T cells on average had more expanded clones.

On this clone itself: Its antigen is not known.

Assay: immunoSEQ multiplex PCR; the TCRdb copy retains only in-frame clones and omits some. The table lists 9,500 to 15,000 clones, over 75% of them singletons. The CDR3 totals 13 residues. Germline V gene sequence: CDR1 SNHLY, CDR2 FYNNEI. V dropped 10 bases and J dropped 3; count of bases not matched to a gene: 3. The chain links TRBV2 to TRBJ2-1, with 10 positions matching TRBD2. The clonotype originates from an adult with an advanced solid tumor such as melanoma, head and neck, liver or kidney cancer. Material: CD4+ or CD8+ T cells sorted from blood, obtained in a trial of the OX40 agonist ivuxolimab. The CDR3 DNA reads TGTGCCACCCGGACTAGCGGCTACAATGAGCAGTTCTTC. It is translated as CATRTSGYNEQFF.